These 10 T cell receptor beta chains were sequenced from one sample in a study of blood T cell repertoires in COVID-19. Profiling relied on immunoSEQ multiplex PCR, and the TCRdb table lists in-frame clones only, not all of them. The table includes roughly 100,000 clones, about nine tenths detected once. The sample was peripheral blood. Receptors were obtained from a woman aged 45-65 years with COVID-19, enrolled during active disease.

For the CDR3, the DNA is TGTGCCAGCAGCCCGGGTGGCTATGGCTACACCTTC. Encoded protein: CASSPGGYGYTF. The chain recombines TRBV6-5 with TRBJ1-2; D ambiguous. Per the germline V gene, CDR1 is MNHEY and CDR2 is SVGAGI. The CDR3 is 12 residues long. Trimming took 6 bases from V and 4 from J, leaving 9 bases between them.

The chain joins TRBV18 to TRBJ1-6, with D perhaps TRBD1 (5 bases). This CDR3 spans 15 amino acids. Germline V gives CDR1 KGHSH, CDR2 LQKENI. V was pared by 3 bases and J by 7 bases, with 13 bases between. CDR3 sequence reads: CASSPNEGRNSPLHF. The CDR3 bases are TGTGCCAGCTCACCCAACGAGGGGAGGAATTCACCCCTCCACTTT.

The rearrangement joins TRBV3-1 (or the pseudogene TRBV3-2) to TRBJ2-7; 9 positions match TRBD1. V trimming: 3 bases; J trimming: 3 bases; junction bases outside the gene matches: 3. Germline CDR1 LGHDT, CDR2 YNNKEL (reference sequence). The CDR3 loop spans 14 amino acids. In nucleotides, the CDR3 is TGTGCCAGCAGCCAGACAGGGGGTATCTACGAGCAGTACTTC. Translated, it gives CASSQTGGIYEQYF.

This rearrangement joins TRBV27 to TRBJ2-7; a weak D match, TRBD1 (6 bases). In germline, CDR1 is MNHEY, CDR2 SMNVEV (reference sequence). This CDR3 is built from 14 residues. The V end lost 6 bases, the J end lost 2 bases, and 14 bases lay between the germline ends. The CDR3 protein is CASSSDRLPYEQYF. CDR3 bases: TGTGCCAGCAGCTCGGACAGATTGCCCTACGAGCAGTACTTC.

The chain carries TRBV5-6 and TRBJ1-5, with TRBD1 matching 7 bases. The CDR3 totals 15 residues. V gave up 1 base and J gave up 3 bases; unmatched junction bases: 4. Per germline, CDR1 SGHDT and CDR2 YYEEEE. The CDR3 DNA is TGTGCCAGCAGCTTGACGGGACAGTTCAATCAGCCCCAGCATTTT. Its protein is CASSLTGQFNQPQHF.

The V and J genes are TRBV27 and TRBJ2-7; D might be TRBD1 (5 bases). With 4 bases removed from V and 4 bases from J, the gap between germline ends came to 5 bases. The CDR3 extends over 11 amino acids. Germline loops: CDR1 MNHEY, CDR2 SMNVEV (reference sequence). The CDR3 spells CASSSGYEQYF. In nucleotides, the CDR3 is TGTGCCAGCAGTTCAGGGTACGAGCAGTACTTC.

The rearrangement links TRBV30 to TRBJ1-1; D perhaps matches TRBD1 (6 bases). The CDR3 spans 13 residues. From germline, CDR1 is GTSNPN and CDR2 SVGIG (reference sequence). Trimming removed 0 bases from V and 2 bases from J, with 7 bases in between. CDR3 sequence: CAWSVGGNTEAFF. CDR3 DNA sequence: TGTGCCTGGAGTGTAGGGGGTAACACTGAAGCTTTCTTT.

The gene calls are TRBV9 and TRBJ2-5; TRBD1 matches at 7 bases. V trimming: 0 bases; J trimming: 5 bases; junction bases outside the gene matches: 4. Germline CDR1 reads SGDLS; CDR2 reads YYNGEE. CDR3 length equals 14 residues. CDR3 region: CASSVEGAGETQYF. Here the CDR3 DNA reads TGTGCCAGCAGCGTAGAGGGGGCTGGGGAGACCCAGTACTTC.

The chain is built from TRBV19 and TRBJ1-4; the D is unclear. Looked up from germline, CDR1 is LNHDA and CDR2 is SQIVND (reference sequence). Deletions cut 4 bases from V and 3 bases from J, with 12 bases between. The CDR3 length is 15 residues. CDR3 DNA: TGTGCCAGTAGTAGAGGCGCGCAAGCTAATGAAAAACTGTTTTTT. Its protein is CASSRGAQANEKLFF. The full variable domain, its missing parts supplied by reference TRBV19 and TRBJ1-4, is DGGITQSPKYLFRKEGQNVTLSCEQNLNHDAMYWYRQDPGQGLRLIYYSQIVNDFQKGDIAEGYSVSREKKESFPLTVTSAQKNPTAFYLCASSRGAQANEKLFFGSGTQLSVL.

The CDR3 spells CASSPDYRENQPQHF. CDR3 sequence (DNA): TGCGCCAGCAGCCCCGACTACCGGGAAAATCAGCCCCAGCATTTT. The chain uses TRBV4-3 and TRBJ1-5; D gene uncertain. The CDR3 covers 15 residues. From germline, CDR1 is LGHNA and CDR2 YSLEER. V lost 4 bases, J lost 4 bases, and 14 bases lay in between.